This T cell receptor (beta chain) was captured in a study of blood T cell repertoires in COVID-19. About the research overall: The origin of the acute and convalescent COVID-19 samples was the United States, Italy and Spain. The analysed material was cDNA or gDNA that came from T cells, B-cell-depleted T cells, or PBMCs.

This clone turned up a few times. As handled by the study authors: Reference gene primer amplification yielded estimated nucleated cell counts. The data were produced by immunoSEQ multiplex PCR, yet TCRdb's version contains in-frame clones alone and is incomplete. V and J calls and clone size are given by that table; D and trimming were obtained from the DNA. The sample includes approximately 140,000 clones, roughly 84% of them seen just once. The CDR3 runs to 14 residues. Trimming removed 1 base from V and 5 bases from J, with 6 bases in between. From germline, CDR1 is SGHTA and CDR2 FQGNSA. The chain carries TRBV7-2 and TRBJ1-6; no clear D. The sequence derives from an elderly woman with acute or convalescent COVID-19. Sequenced material: peripheral blood. The CDR3 here is CASSLVVDNSPLHF. The DNA of the CDR3 is TGTGCCAGCAGCTTAGTCGTCGATAATTCACCCCTCCACTTT. Looking up the rest from reference TRBV7-2 and TRBJ1-6 gives the full variable domain: GAGVSQSPSNKVTEKGKDVELRCDPISGHTALYWYRQSLGQGLEFLIYFQGNSAPDKSGLPSDRFSAERTGGSVSTLTIQRTQQEDSAVYLCASSLVVDNSPLHFGNGTRLTVT.